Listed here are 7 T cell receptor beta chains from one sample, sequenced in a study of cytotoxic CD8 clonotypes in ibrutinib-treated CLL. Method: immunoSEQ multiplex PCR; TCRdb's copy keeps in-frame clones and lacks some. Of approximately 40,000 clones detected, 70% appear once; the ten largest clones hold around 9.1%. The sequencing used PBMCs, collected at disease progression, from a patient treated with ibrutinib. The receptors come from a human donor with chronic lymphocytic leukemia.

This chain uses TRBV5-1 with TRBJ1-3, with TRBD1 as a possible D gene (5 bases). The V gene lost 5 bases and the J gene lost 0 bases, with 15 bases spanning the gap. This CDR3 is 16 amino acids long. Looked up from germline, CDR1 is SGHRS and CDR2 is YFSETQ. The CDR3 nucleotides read TGCGCCAGCAGACCCTATTCAGGGATCTCTGGAAACACCATATATTTT. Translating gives CASRPYSGISGNTIYF.

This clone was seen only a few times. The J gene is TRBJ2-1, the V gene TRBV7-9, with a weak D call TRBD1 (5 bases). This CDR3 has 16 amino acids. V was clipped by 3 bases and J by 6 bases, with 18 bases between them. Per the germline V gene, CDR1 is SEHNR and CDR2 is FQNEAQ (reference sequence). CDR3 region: CASSFRDPRGSNEQFF. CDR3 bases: TGTGCCAGCAGCTTCCGAGATCCTAGGGGAAGCAATGAGCAGTTCTTC.

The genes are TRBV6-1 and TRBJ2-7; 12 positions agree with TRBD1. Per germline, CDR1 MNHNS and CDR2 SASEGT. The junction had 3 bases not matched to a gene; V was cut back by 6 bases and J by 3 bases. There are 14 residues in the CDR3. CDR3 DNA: TGTGCCAGCAGCCGGGACAGGGGGCTCTACGAGCAGTACTTC. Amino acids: CASSRDRGLYEQYF.

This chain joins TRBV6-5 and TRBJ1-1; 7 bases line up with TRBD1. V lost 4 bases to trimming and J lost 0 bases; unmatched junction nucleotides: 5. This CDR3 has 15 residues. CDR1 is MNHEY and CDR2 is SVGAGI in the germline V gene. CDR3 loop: CASSSPQGMNTEAFF. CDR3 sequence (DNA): TGTGCCAGCAGTTCCCCACAGGGGATGAACACTGAAGCTTTCTTT.

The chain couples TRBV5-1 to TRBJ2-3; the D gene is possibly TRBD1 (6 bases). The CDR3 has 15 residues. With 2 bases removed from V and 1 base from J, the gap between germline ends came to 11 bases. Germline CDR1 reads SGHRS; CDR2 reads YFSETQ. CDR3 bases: TGCGCCAGCAGCTTCGGACAGACAGGCACAGATACGCAGTATTTT. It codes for CASSFGQTGTDTQYF.

CDR3 amino acids: CASSIDRILFVGGDQPQHF. The CDR3 DNA is TGTGCCAGTAGTATAGATCGGATATTGTTCGTTGGGGGAGACCAGCCCCAGCATTTT. This chain joins TRBV19 and TRBJ1-5, with D perhaps TRBD1 (5 bases). This CDR3 is 19 amino acids long. Germline values: CDR1 LNHDA, CDR2 SQIVND (reference sequence). Deletions cut 0 bases from V and 7 bases from J, with 25 bases between.

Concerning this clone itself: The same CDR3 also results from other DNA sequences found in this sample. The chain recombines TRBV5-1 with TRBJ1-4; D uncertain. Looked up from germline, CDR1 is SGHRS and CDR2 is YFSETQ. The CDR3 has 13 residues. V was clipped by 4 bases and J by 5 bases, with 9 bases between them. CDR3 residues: CASSLGANEKLFF. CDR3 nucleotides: TGCGCCAGCAGCCTCGGAGCAAATGAAAAACTGTTTTTT.